The rows below give T cell receptor beta chains drawn from one sample of a study of breast tumors, draining lymph nodes, adjacent tissues. TCRdb redid the calling of the multiplex PCR reads with MiXCR, one entry per CDR3 protein. This table has 150,000 to 200,000 distinct CDR3 sequences, around 33% appearing once. Sequencing input: axillary lymph node tissue. The receptors here all came from a female donor with breast cancer. Some clones in this sample may be carry-over from other donors' samples. The conserved cysteine and the conserved F or W are not part of the CDR3 here. The order of the fields is D gene, J gene, V gene, CDR3 protein. A D gene is named only where the DNA matches it firmly.

>-|TRBJ1-6|TRBV9
ASSVALYNSPLH
>-|TRBJ2-7|TRBV14
ASSYIPGSTYEQY
>TRBD2|TRBJ2-3|TRBV2
ASSEKKGLAGTDTQY
>TRBD1|TRBJ1-2|TRBV14
ASSQDPRTGNYGYT
>-|TRBJ2-2|TRBV11-2
ASSSFRGGGTGELF
>-|TRBJ1-5|TRBV12-3/TRBV12-4
ASSLSSGNQPQH
>-|TRBJ2-7|TRBV4-1
ASSQVGNYEQY
>TRBD2|TRBJ2-1|TRBV7-3
ASSPGLAGPMNEQF
>TRBD2|TRBJ2-2|TRBV7-9
ASRSSGSNTGGLF
>TRBD1|TRBJ1-2|TRBV15
ATSREGQGALGGYT
>TRBD2|TRBJ2-5|TRBV30
AWSIIAGGSETQY
>-|TRBJ2-1|TRBV5-6
ASSWGRGEQF
>-|TRBJ1-2|TRBV5-6
ASSLFEGNYGYT
>TRBD1|TRBJ2-7|TRBV15
ATSRDRGLGSYEQY
>-|TRBJ2-1|TRBV10-1
ASSHPGSNEQF
>TRBD2|TRBJ2-7|TRBV20-1
SARPTSGNEQY
>TRBD2|TRBJ2-5|TRBV19
ASSKLAGGPQETQY
>-|TRBJ1-2|TRBV28
ASSITFLTHYGYT
>-|TRBJ2-5|TRBV5-1
ASSSGGTGDQETQY
>TRBD2|TRBJ2-3|TRBV27
ASSLEGLAGIRGTDTQY
>TRBD1|TRBJ1-2|TRBV7-8
ASSLPSTGQGDYGYT
>-|TRBJ2-1|TRBV15
ATSRGELGGLYNEQF
>TRBD1|TRBJ1-4|TRBV7-8
ASSFGTVEKLF
>-|TRBJ2-3|TRBV12-3/TRBV12-4
ASSPGLERSTDTQY
>TRBD1|TRBJ2-3|TRBV27
ASSLRTGEQHTQY
>TRBD2|TRBJ2-1|TRBV18
ASSPSLAVPYNEQF
>TRBD1|TRBJ1-6|TRBV25-1
ASRGTGPGSPLH
>TRBD2|TRBJ2-1|TRBV4-1
ASSQLTSAKGNEQF
>-|TRBJ1-2|TRBV19
ASSPPLQGAPFGYT
>TRBD1|TRBJ1-2|TRBV20-1
SVGYRGFHGYT
>-|TRBJ1-6|TRBV28
ASSLNLNSPLH
>TRBD2|TRBJ2-3|TRBV7-3
ASSSGGSGSTDTQY
>-|TRBJ1-3|TRBV9
ASSPGVSSGNTIY
>TRBD1|TRBJ1-2|TRBV29-1
SVEGQGVGNT
>-|TRBJ1-5|TRBV20-1
SARDASVGTSLQPQH
>-|TRBJ2-1|TRBV11-2
ATSHEIAGEQS
>-|TRBJ2-6|TRBV15
ATTKRLAGGQGAGANVLT
>-|TRBJ2-7|TRBV4-3
ASSQEDYPTYEQY
>-|TRBJ1-4|TRBV7-9
ASSQPHDRNEKLF
>-|TRBJ1-3|TRBV6-5
ASSRKQGSSGNTIY
>-|TRBJ2-6|TRBV9
ASSVAPGSEA
>TRBD1|TRBJ1-2|TRBV20-1
SARDITQGD
>-|TRBJ2-2|TRBV5-5
ASSLPAAAGELF
>-|TRBJ2-2|TRBV10-1
ASSSSASTGELF
>-|TRBJ2-1|TRBV19
ASSFDSSRF
>-|TRBJ2-2|TRBV16
ACSQSLAQGRGELL
>TRBD1|TRBJ1-5|TRBV12-3/TRBV12-4
ASNPTGVRQPQH
>-|TRBJ2-2|TRBV11-2
ASSPIRGQNTGELF
>TRBD2|TRBJ2-5|TRBV4-1
ASSPVHSGGWAQY
>-|TRBJ2-1|TRBV18
ASSPGDPNEQF
>-|TRBJ2-7|TRBV24-1
ATSDGPGGWFYEQY
>-|TRBJ2-1|TRBV29-1
SVDDRGWGQF
>-|TRBJ1-5|TRBV19
ASSIVAGIGNQPQH
>-|TRBJ2-2|TRBV15
ATSSPKRGVRSGELF
>-|TRBJ1-2|TRBV28
ASSGLAGWVGYT
>TRBD2|TRBJ2-6|TRBV7-3
ASSLTGGTSGANVLT
>-|TRBJ2-4|TRBV4-1
ASSRNLAKNIQY
>-|TRBJ2-5|TRBV27
ASSPTLGSLPQETQY
>-|TRBJ2-1|TRBV4-1
ASSQGTQGMLEQF
>-|TRBJ2-7|TRBV25-1
ASSAGRGQLHEQY